The 20 T cell receptor beta chains given below trace back to one sample, sequenced in a study of blood T cell repertoires in COVID-19. The assay was immunoSEQ multiplex PCR, and TCRdb's table has in-frame clones only and misses some. The profile shows 150,000 to 200,000 clones, around 80% of them singletons. The sequenced sample was PBMCs or T cells enriched from blood (not recorded which). Source of these receptors: a woman aged 50 to 60 who had recovered from COVID-19.

This chain uses TRBV2 with TRBJ2-1; TRBD1 might be the D (5 bases). CDR3 length equals 12 residues. Germline-derived CDR1 and CDR2 are SNHLY and FYNNEI. Trimming stripped 6 bases from V and 6 bases from J, with 9 bases between. CDR3 nucleotides: TGTGCCAGCAGGGGAACAGGCAATGAGCAGTTCTTC. This codes for CASRGTGNEQFF. Complete variable domain (other parts from reference TRBV2 and TRBJ2-1): EPEVTQTPSHQVTQMGQEVILRCVPISNHLYFYWYRQILGQKVEFLVSFYNNEISEKSEIFDDQFSVERPDGSNFTLKIRSTKLEDSAMYFCASRGTGNEQFFGPGTRLTVL.

The chain is built from TRBV10-3 and TRBJ2-3, with 8 bases fitting TRBD1. Per germline, CDR1 ENHRY and CDR2 SYGVKD. The CDR3 consists of 15 residues. With 2 bases clipped from V and 0 bases from J, the junction kept 1 base outside the gene matches. The CDR3: CAISEGTGSTDTQYF. CDR3 coding DNA: TGTGCCATCAGTGAGGGGACAGGAAGCACAGATACGCAGTATTTT.

This clone occurred once. The chain carries TRBV9 and TRBJ2-2; the match to TRBD2 covers 15 bases. Germline V gene data show CDR1 as SGDLS and CDR2 as YYNGEE. J was trimmed by 7 bases and V by 3 bases; bases with no gene match: 10. The length of the CDR3 is 18 residues. Here the CDR3 reads CASSGTSGRAPRGGELFF. The CDR3 nucleotides read TGTGCCAGCAGCGGGACTAGCGGGAGGGCCCCACGGGGCGGGGAGCTGTTTTTT.

The CDR3 DNA follows: TGTGCCAGCATTCACTCGGTGGGGGGAAACACCGGGGAGCTGTTTTTT. It codes for CASIHSVGGNTGELFF. This chain links TRBV6-5 with TRBJ2-2; maybe TRBD2 (6 bases). Germline CDR1 is MNHEY and CDR2 is SVGAGI. There are 16 residues in the CDR3. The V end lost 7 bases, the J end lost 2 bases, and 17 bases lay between the germline ends.

The gene calls are TRBV6-2 or TRBV6-3 and TRBJ2-1; 9 bases agree with TRBD1. The CDR3 is 16 residues long. Germline lookup yields CDR1 MNHEY and CDR2 SVGEGT. V shed 5 bases, J shed 1 base, and the junction held 6 bases outside the gene matches. CDR3 protein: CASSQGGTGSYNEQFF. In nucleotides, the CDR3 is TGTGCCAGCAGTCAAGGGGGGACAGGGTCCTACAATGAGCAGTTCTTC.

This clone has just a few counts. This chain joins TRBV5-1 and TRBJ1-2; 7 nucleotides line up with TRBD1. The CDR3 totals 14 residues. J lost 7 bases, V lost 4 bases, and 10 bases had no gene match. Per the germline V gene, CDR1 is SGHRS and CDR2 is YFSETQ. CDR3 DNA sequence: TGCGCCAGCAGCCTCGAGGGACAGATGGCTGGCTACACCTTC. As protein: CASSLEGQMAGYTF. The complete variable domain, with remaining parts taken from reference TRBV5-1 and TRBJ1-2, reads KAGVTQTPRYLIKTRGQQVTLSCSPISGHRSVSWYQQTPGQGLQFLFEYFSETQRNKGNFPGRFSGRQFSNSRSEMNVSTLELGDSALYLCASSLEGQMAGYTFGSGTRLTVV.

The chain employs TRBV18 and TRBJ2-7; D possibly corresponds to TRBD1 (5 bases). V lost 2 bases, J lost 4 bases, and 12 bases lay in between. This CDR3 spans 14 amino acids. The germline V gene has CDR1 KGHSH and CDR2 LQKENI. The DNA of the CDR3 is TGTGCCAGCTCACCAAAAGACAGCCCTTACGAGCAGTACTTC. Residues: CASSPKDSPYEQYF.

This clone was observed once. The chain uses TRBV29-1 and TRBJ1-2, with D maybe TRBD1 (6 bases). Trimming took off 6 bases at V and 3 bases at J, with 14 bases between the two ends. CDR1 is SQVTM, CDR2 ANQGSEA, per germline. This CDR3 contains 13 residues. CDR3 in DNA: TGCAGCGTACAGACAGGCAGCTACTATGGCTACACCTTC. Encoded protein: CSVQTGSYYGYTF.

This clone was seen a single time. The V call is TRBV7-9, the J call TRBJ1-1; 7 positions agree with TRBD1. The junction had 11 bases not matched to a gene; V was cut back by 5 bases and J by 5 bases. In germline, CDR1 is SEHNR, CDR2 FQNEAQ (reference sequence). The CDR3 has 15 residues. The CDR3, as DNA: TGTGCCAGCAGCGCGAGAAGGGGGCCTGGGACTGAAGCTTTCTTT. Its protein product is CASSARRGPGTEAFF.

J is TRBJ2-1 and V is TRBV15; 13 bases line up with TRBD2. V shed 5 bases and J 5 bases; nucleotides not matched to a gene: 6. The CDR3 totals 16 residues. Germline values: CDR1 LNHNV, CDR2 YYDKDF (reference sequence). CDR3 coding DNA: TGTGCCACCAGCGGCGGACTAGCGGGAGCGAACAATGAGCAGTTCTTC. It yields the protein CATSGGLAGANNEQFF. The variable domain in full, completed from reference TRBV15 and TRBJ2-1, reads DAMVIQNPRYQVTQFGKPVTLSCSQTLNHNVMYWYQQKSSQAPKLLFHYYDKDFNNEADTPDNFQSRRPNTSFCFLDIRSPGLGDTAMYLCATSGGLAGANNEQFFGPGTRLTVL.

This clone was found a few times. This chain links TRBV18 with TRBJ2-1; 9 nucleotides match TRBD2. The CDR3 sequence is 16 residues long. From germline, CDR1 is KGHSH and CDR2 LQKENI. J gave up 5 bases and V 0 bases, and 5 bases lay outside the gene matches. This chain's CDR3 is CASSPPVAGENNEQFF. The CDR3 nucleotides are TGTGCCAGCTCACCACCAGTAGCGGGAGAAAACAATGAGCAGTTCTTC.

This sequence joins TRBV7-9 and TRBJ2-1; tentatively, D is TRBD2 (6 bases). The germline V gene encodes CDR1 SEHNR and CDR2 FQNEAQ (reference sequence). With 5 bases removed from V and 9 bases from J, the gap between germline ends came to 26 bases. This CDR3 has 17 amino acids. As DNA, the CDR3 is TGTGCCAGCAGCACTCCCACGGCGGGGAGAGGTGGAGGTGAGCAGTTCTTC. It codes for CASSTPTAGRGGGEQFF.

The chain has TRBV2 and TRBJ1-4; 8 nucleotides align to TRBD1. CDR1 and CDR2 from the germline V gene are SNHLY and FYNNEI. This CDR3 comprises 14 residues. Germline trimming cut 4 bases from V and 7 bases from J; bases unmatched to any gene: 5. The CDR3 region has the DNA TGTGCCAGCAGTGTCGACAGGGGATCTGAAAAACTGTTTTTT. Translation: CASSVDRGSEKLFF.

The V gene is TRBV28, the J gene TRBJ1-2; 8 nucleotides line up with TRBD1. From germline, CDR1 is MDHEN and CDR2 SYDVKM. There are 16 residues in the CDR3. V was pared by 4 bases and J by 7 bases, with 14 bases of the junction left unmatched. The CDR3 DNA follows: TGTGCCAGCAGTTCAATAGGGCTCGGTACAGGGGGTGGCTACACCTTC. Its translation: CASSSIGLGTGGGYTF.

The CDR3 nucleotides read TGTGCCACCAGCCCCCGCCGCGGACAGGGGCAGTCCTTTGGCGAGCAGTACTTC. It encodes CATSPRRGQGQSFGEQYF. J is TRBJ2-7 and V is TRBV15, with 9 nucleotides matching TRBD1. This CDR3 has 18 amino acids. The V gene end was trimmed by 5 bases and the J gene end by 6 bases; junction bases not matched to a gene: 20. Germline V lookup: CDR1 LNHNV, CDR2 YYDKDF (reference sequence).

CDR3 residues: CSVGQGGRGEQYF. The CDR3 DNA sequence: TGCAGCGTCGGACAGGGGGGAAGGGGCGAGCAGTACTTC. This sequence joins TRBV29-1 and TRBJ2-7; 10 nucleotides align to TRBD1. Germline trimming cut 6 bases from V and 6 bases from J; bases unmatched to any gene: 8. This CDR3 contains 13 residues. Germline CDR1 is SQVTM and CDR2 is ANQGSEA.

This chain links TRBV7-6 with TRBJ2-6; D unclear. CDR3 length equals 15 residues. Deletions cut 5 bases from V and 0 bases from J, with 8 bases between. Looked up from germline, CDR1 is SGHVS and CDR2 is FNYEAQ. The CDR3 coding sequence is TGTGCCAGCAGCGTTGGCAGCTCTGGGGCCAACGTCCTGACTTTC. Amino acid sequence: CASSVGSSGANVLTF.

V usage is TRBV19 and J usage is TRBJ2-7; 7 bases line up with TRBD2. Per the germline V gene, CDR1 is LNHDA and CDR2 is SQIVND (reference sequence). CDR3 length equals 13 residues. V shed 10 bases and J 0 bases; nucleotides not matched to a gene: 6. The CDR3 sequence is CATRASGSYEQYF. CDR3 in DNA: TGTGCCACAAGGGCTAGCGGCTCCTACGAGCAGTACTTC.

This chain links TRBV28 with TRBJ2-7; unclear D gene. This CDR3 has 14 residues. The germline CDR1 and CDR2 sequences are MDHEN and SYDVKM. The V gene lost 7 bases and the J gene lost 4 bases, with 17 bases spanning the gap. CDR3 nucleotide sequence: TGTGCCAGCAACATAGCCTTAGCTACATACGAGCAGTACTTC. Protein: CASNIALATYEQYF.

The V and J genes are TRBV30 and TRBJ1-6; 9 nucleotides agree with TRBD1. CDR1 is GTSNPN, CDR2 SVGIG, per germline (reference sequence). The CDR3 contains 14 residues. Trimming removed 4 bases from V and 5 bases from J; junction bases left unmatched: 3. CDR3 region: CAWKGQGDNSPLHF. In DNA form, the CDR3 reads TGTGCCTGGAAGGGACAGGGTGATAATTCACCCCTCCACTTT.